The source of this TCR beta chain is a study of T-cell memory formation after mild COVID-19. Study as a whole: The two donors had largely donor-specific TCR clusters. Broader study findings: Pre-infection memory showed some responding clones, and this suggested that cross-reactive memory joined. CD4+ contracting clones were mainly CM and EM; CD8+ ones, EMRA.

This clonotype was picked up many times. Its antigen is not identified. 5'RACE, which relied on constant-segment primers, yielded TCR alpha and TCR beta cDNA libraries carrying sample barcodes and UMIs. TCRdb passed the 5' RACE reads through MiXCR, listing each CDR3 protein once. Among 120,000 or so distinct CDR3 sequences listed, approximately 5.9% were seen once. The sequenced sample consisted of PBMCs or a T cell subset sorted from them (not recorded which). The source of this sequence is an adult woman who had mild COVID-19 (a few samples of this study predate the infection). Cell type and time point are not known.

The CDR3 reads CASSRQTASGSSYEQYF. The CDR3 DNA reads TGTGCCAGCAGCCGGCAGACCGCTAGCGGTAGCTCCTACGAGCAGTACTTC. The chain is built from TRBV4-2 and TRBJ2-7, with TRBD2 matching over 7 bases. V lost 4 bases and J lost 0; bases outside the gene matches: 12. Germline values: CDR1 LGHNA, CDR2 YNFKEQ. This CDR3 contains 17 residues.